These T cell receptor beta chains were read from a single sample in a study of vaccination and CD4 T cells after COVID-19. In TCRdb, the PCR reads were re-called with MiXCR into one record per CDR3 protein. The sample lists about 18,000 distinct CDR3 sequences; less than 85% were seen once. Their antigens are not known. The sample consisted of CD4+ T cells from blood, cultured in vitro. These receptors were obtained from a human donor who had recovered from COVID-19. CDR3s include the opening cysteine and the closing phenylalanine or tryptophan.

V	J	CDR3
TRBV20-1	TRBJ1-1	CSVDNREGAGTEAFF
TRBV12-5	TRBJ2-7	CASGRTIYEQYF
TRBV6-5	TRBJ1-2	CASSYAPNYGYTF
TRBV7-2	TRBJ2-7	CASSQVTGGTYEQYF
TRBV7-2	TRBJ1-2	CASSQGVGTRSFGYTF
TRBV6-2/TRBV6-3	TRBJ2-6	CASHLRGSGANVLTF
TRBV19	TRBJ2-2	CASTSPGLTRAGELFF
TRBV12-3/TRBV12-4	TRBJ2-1	CASSLGLWQFF
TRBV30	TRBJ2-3	CAWSVGTDRRDTQYF
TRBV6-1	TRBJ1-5	CASSLQGEGNQPQHF
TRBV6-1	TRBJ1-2	CASSGDRGANYGYTF
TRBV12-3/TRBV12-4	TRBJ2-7	CASSSRDRGRHEQYF
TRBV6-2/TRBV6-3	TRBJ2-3	CASTLPGLAGVSTQYF
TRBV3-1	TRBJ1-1	CASSQRSVNTEAFF